This T cell receptor (beta chain) was recovered during a study of vaccination effects on CD4 cells after COVID-19. About this clone: What it binds is unknown.

The CDR3 has 16 amino acids. Germline V CDR1 and CDR2: MNHEY, SMNVEV (reference sequence). The V end was cut by 7 bases, the J end by 7 bases, with 26 bases between. Before sequencing took place, the ViraFEST assay used viral peptide pools to expand antigen-specific CD4+ T cells. The culture ran for roughly ten days, and then CD4+ T cells were isolated. This person's SARS-CoV-2 infection, confirmed by PCR, occurred between March and December 2020. Libraries were prepared by immunoSEQ multiplex PCR; TCRdb keeps only in-frame clonotypes and omits some of them. This sample has roughly 23,000 clones, with roughly three quarters found just once.

The chain has TRBV27 and TRBJ2-7, with D perhaps assigned TRBD1 or TRBD2 (5 bases each). The source is a human donor who had a prior SARS-CoV-2 infection. The specimen was CD4+ T cells from PBMCs cultured with SARS-CoV-2 spike peptides, collected before COVID-19 vaccination. Here the CDR3 reads CASTRTLTGPREEQYF. CDR3 sequence (DNA): TGTGCCAGCACCCGTACTTTGACCGGACCCAGGGAGGAGCAGTACTTC.